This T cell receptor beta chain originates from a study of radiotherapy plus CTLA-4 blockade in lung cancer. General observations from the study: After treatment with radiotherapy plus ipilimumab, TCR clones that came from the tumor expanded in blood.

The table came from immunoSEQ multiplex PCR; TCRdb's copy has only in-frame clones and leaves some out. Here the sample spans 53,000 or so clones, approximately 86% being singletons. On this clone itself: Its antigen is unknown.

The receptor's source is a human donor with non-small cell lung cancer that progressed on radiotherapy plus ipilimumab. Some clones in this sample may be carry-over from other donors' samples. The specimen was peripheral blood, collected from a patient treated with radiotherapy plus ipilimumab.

The CDR3 protein is CASSQDQRMLATDTQYF. Here the CDR3 DNA reads TGCGCCAGCAGCCAAGATCAAAGGATGCTAGCAACAGATACGCAGTATTTT. The genes are TRBV4-3 and TRBJ2-3, with D perhaps matching TRBD2 (5 bases). Germline V CDR1 and CDR2: LGHNA, YSLEER. This CDR3 contains 17 residues. Trimming stripped 0 bases from V and 3 bases from J, with 16 bases between.